One sample yielded the 19 T cell receptor beta chains listed below, sequenced in a study of T cell responses to AZD1222 COVID-19 vaccine. The assay was immunoSEQ multiplex PCR, and TCRdb's table has in-frame clones only and misses some. The data contain 100,000 to 150,000 clones, about 91% of them singletons. Sequencing used peripheral blood, obtained on day 0 of AZD1222 vaccination. Receptor source: an adult in good health.

The rearrangement uses TRBV24-1 and TRBJ2-2; perhaps TRBD2 as D (6 bases). Trimming removed 5 bases from V and 0 bases from J, with 9 bases in between. Germline V gives CDR1 KGHDR, CDR2 SFDVKD. This CDR3 has 15 residues. The CDR3 DNA reads TGTGCCACCAGTGCGCGGGGCCCGAACACCGGGGAGCTGTTTTTT. Protein sequence: CATSARGPNTGELFF.

V usage is TRBV6-1 and J usage is TRBJ2-2; the D gene is possibly TRBD2 (5 bases). Germline CDR1 reads MNHNS; CDR2 reads SASEGT. The CDR3 loop spans 17 amino acids. The V gene lost 2 bases and the J gene lost 1 base, with 14 bases spanning the gap. Here the CDR3 reads CASSEREGAVNTGELFF. CDR3 DNA: TGTGCCAGCAGTGAACGGGAAGGAGCGGTGAACACCGGGGAGCTGTTTTTT.

V is TRBV5-1 and J is TRBJ1-1; D unresolved. Trimming took 1 base from V and 1 from J, leaving 8 bases between them. CDR1 is SGHRS and CDR2 is YFSETQ in the germline V gene. The CDR3 loop spans 14 amino acids. CDR3 coding DNA: TGCGCCAGCAGCTTGTCACAGTCGAACACTGAAGCTTTCTTT. Residues: CASSLSQSNTEAFF.

The J gene is TRBJ1-1, the V gene TRBV27; D is unclear. The CDR3 has 14 residues. V was shortened by 5 bases and J by 2 bases, with 12 bases between the two germline ends. Germline CDR1 is MNHEY and CDR2 is SMNVEV (reference sequence). The CDR3 DNA sequence: TGTGCCAGCAGTGTACAATCGTCAAACACTGAAGCTTTCTTT. Translation gives CASSVQSSNTEAFF.

This chain links TRBV15 with TRBJ2-5; D may be TRBD1 or TRBD2 (5 bases each). Germline CDR1 LNHNV, CDR2 YYDKDF (reference sequence). The CDR3 consists of 13 residues. Trimming stripped 8 bases from V and 5 bases from J, with 15 bases between. CDR3 nucleotide sequence: TGTGCCACCCGCCCCCGAGAGGGGGAGACCCAGTACTTC. Its translation is CATRPREGETQYF. Full variable domain (remainder filled in from reference TRBV15 and TRBJ2-5): DAMVIQNPRYQVTQFGKPVTLSCSQTLNHNVMYWYQQKSSQAPKLLFHYYDKDFNNEADTPDNFQSRRPNTSFCFLDIRSPGLGDTAMYLCATRPREGETQYFGPGTRLLVL.

This clone was picked up one time. The rearrangement joins TRBV7-9 to TRBJ2-1; D is possibly TRBD2 (5 bases). V was trimmed by 4 bases and J by 8 bases, leaving 12 bases between them. Germline-derived CDR1 and CDR2 are SEHNR and FQNEAQ (reference sequence). The CDR3 covers 13 residues. CDR3 sequence (DNA): TGTGCCAGCAGCTCCCTCACTAGTTATGAGCAGTTCTTC. Its protein is CASSSLTSYEQFF.

The rearrangement joins TRBV3-1 (or the pseudogene TRBV3-2) to TRBJ1-1, with TRBD1 matching over 8 bases. This CDR3 spans 13 amino acids. V trimming: 6 bases; J trimming: 7 bases; junction bases outside the gene matches: 7. Germline V gene sequence: CDR1 LGHDT, CDR2 YNNKEL (reference sequence). Here the CDR3 DNA reads TGTGCCAGCAGTCGAGGGACAGGCCTTGAAGCTTTCTTT. Translated: CASSRGTGLEAFF.

J is TRBJ1-4 and V is TRBV10-3, with D perhaps matching TRBD1 (6 bases). The CDR3 has 13 amino acids. Germline V gene lookup returns CDR1 ENHRY and CDR2 SYGVKD. Between the trimmed V and J ends, which lost 6 bases and 4 bases, there was a span of 9 bases. The CDR3 sequence is CAIRKQGNEKLFF. The CDR3, as DNA: TGTGCCATCAGGAAACAGGGTAATGAAAAACTGTTTTTT.

Regarding this clone: This CDR3 is also generated by other DNA sequences in the sample. This chain joins TRBV7-9 and TRBJ2-3; TRBD2 matches at 10 bases. Germline CDR1 reads SEHNR; CDR2 reads FQNEAQ (reference sequence). J gave up 0 bases and V 5 bases, and 5 bases lay outside the gene matches. CDR3 length: 16 residues. The CDR3: CASSPRTSGSTDTQYF. As DNA, the CDR3 is TGTGCCAGCAGCCCCCGGACTAGCGGAAGCACAGATACGCAGTATTTT.

The chain links TRBV24-1 to TRBJ2-2; D not resolved. CDR1 KGHDR and CDR2 SFDVKD come from the germline V gene. This CDR3 is 12 amino acids long. V was clipped by 2 bases and J by 5 bases, with 2 bases between them. The CDR3 is CATSDSTGELFF. CDR3 nucleotide sequence: TGTGCCACCAGTGATTCTACCGGGGAGCTGTTTTTT.

The V call is TRBV2, the J call TRBJ2-3; 9 bases align to TRBD1. Germline V gives CDR1 SNHLY, CDR2 FYNNEI. V lost 7 bases to trimming and J lost 5 bases; unmatched junction nucleotides: 10. This CDR3 spans 15 amino acids. The CDR3: CASTDRDREEDTQYF. The CDR3 DNA reads TGTGCCAGCACCGACCGGGACAGGGAGGAAGATACGCAGTATTTT.

The chain joins TRBV6-1 to TRBJ1-5; D perhaps matches TRBD1 (5 bases). V lost 4 bases and J lost 5, with 18 bases in between. Germline lookup yields CDR1 MNHNS and CDR2 SASEGT. CDR3 size: 16 residues. The CDR3 DNA follows: TGTGCCAGCAGTGGTATCAGGGAGGCCCCTTATCAGCCCCAGCATTTT. This translates into CASSGIREAPYQPQHF.

V and J are TRBV6-4 and TRBJ2-2, with 11 positions matching TRBD2. V shed 5 bases and J 1 base; nucleotides not matched to a gene: 3. Per germline, CDR1 MRHNA and CDR2 SNTAGT. This CDR3 spans 16 amino acids. As DNA, the CDR3 is TGTGCCAGCAGTAAGGGACTAGCGGAGAACACCGGGGAGCTGTTTTTT. Residues: CASSKGLAENTGELFF.

The gene calls are TRBV21-1 and TRBJ1-5. TRBV21-1 is a known pseudogene. The CDR3 extends over 15 amino acids. Here the CDR3 reads CASSIGPRRSQPQHF. The DNA of the CDR3 is TGTGCCAGCAGCATAGGACCCAGGAGGAGTCAGCCCCAGCATTTT.

V gene TRBV29-1 combines with J gene TRBJ2-5; TRBD2 agrees at 8 bases. J gave up 5 bases and V 6 bases, and 5 bases lay outside the gene matches. There are 12 residues in the CDR3. Germline CDR1 SQVTM, CDR2 ANQGSEA. As DNA, the CDR3 is TGCAGCGTCCAAGCGGGAGTGGAGACCCAGTACTTC. It is translated as CSVQAGVETQYF.

The V gene is TRBV5-1, the J gene TRBJ1-2; the match to TRBD1 covers 10 bases. V gave up 3 bases and J gave up 4 bases; unmatched junction bases: 12. This CDR3 is built from 17 residues. Germline CDR1 is SGHRS and CDR2 is YFSETQ. The CDR3 loop reads CASSSGDRGPRGYGYTF. The CDR3 nucleotides are TGCGCCAGCAGCTCCGGGGACAGGGGACCCAGGGGCTATGGCTACACCTTC.

This chain connects TRBV7-9 to TRBJ2-1; D gene unclear. This CDR3 has 17 amino acids. V was cut by 7 bases and J by 0 bases, with 19 bases left in between. CDR1 is SEHNR, CDR2 FQNEAQ, per germline (reference sequence). The chain's CDR3 is CASTSIVWTDSYNEQFF. The CDR3 region has the DNA TGTGCCAGCACCTCCATCGTTTGGACGGACTCCTACAATGAGCAGTTCTTC.

The V and J genes are TRBV6-1 and TRBJ1-5; 7 bases line up with TRBD1. In germline, CDR1 is MNHNS, CDR2 SASEGT. The CDR3 sequence is 14 residues long. Losses at the gene ends were 2 bases for V and 5 bases for J; bases not matched to a gene: 3. The CDR3 nucleotides read TGTGCCAGCAGTGAAAGGGGGCGCGATCAGCCCCAGCATTTT. Protein sequence: CASSERGRDQPQHF.

This clone was counted once. V and J are TRBV12-3 or TRBV12-4 and TRBJ2-3; D is undetermined. The CDR3 contains 11 residues. V was pared by 3 bases and J by 2 bases, with 0 bases between. CDR3 bases: TGTGCCAGCAGTTTCACAGATACGCAGTATTTT. Protein: CASSFTDTQYF.